Following are 11 T cell receptor beta chains from one sample sequenced in a study of OX40 agonist ivuxolimab in advanced cancers. Sequencing used immunoSEQ multiplex PCR; TCRdb keeps in-frame clones, though not all of them. Among approximately 47,000 clones listed, around nine tenths were seen once. Sequenced material: CD4+ or CD8+ T cells sorted from blood, taken in a trial of the OX40 agonist ivuxolimab. The source of these receptors is an adult with an advanced solid tumor such as melanoma, head and neck, liver or kidney cancer.

This clone was observed once. The chain carries TRBV5-6 and TRBJ1-5; 8 nucleotides line up with TRBD1. Germline CDR1 and CDR2: SGHDT and YYEEEE. J was trimmed by 6 bases and V by 3 bases; bases with no gene match: 5. The CDR3 consists of 14 residues. In DNA, the CDR3 is TGTGCCAGCAGCTCCGGGACAGGAATTCAGCCCCAGCATTTT. Protein product: CASSSGTGIQPQHF. Using reference TRBV5-6 and TRBJ1-5 for the parts outside the CDR3, the full variable domain is DAGVTQSPTHLIKTRGQQVTLRCSPKSGHDTVSWYQQALGQGPQFIFQYYEEEERQRGNFPDRFSGHQFPNYSSELNVNALLLGDSALYLCASSSGTGIQPQHFGDGTRLSIL.

The rearrangement joins TRBV6-5 to TRBJ1-5, with a weak D call TRBD1 (6 bases). V gave up 6 bases and J gave up 1 base, with 10 bases separating them. The CDR3 covers 14 residues. Germline V gives CDR1 MNHEY, CDR2 SVGAGI. The CDR3 coding sequence is TGTGCCAGCAGCTTAGGACAGAGCAATCAGCCCCAGCATTTT. It translates to CASSLGQSNQPQHF.

The chain uses TRBV9 and TRBJ2-1; D uncertain. Trimming took off 3 bases at V and 3 bases at J, with 13 bases between the two ends. Germline lookup yields CDR1 SGDLS and CDR2 YYNGEE. The CDR3 length is 15 residues. CDR3 sequence reads: CASSGAVLHYNEQFF. In nucleotides, the CDR3 is TGTGCCAGCAGCGGGGCGGTCCTTCACTACAATGAGCAGTTCTTC.

This chain connects TRBV27 to TRBJ1-1; possible D gene TRBD1, 6 bases. Germline V gene lookup returns CDR1 MNHEY and CDR2 SMNVEV (reference sequence). Trimming stripped 9 bases from V and 4 bases from J, with 18 bases between. The CDR3 length is 14 residues. The CDR3 DNA reads as TGTGCCAGTAATACAGGGATTGAGGGCACTGAAGCTTTCTTT. Translation gives CASNTGIEGTEAFF.

This chain uses TRBV27 with TRBJ2-1; D perhaps matches TRBD2 (7 bases). The CDR3 has 19 residues. Between the trimmed V and J ends, which lost 5 bases and 0 bases, there was a span of 23 bases. Germline V lookup: CDR1 MNHEY, CDR2 SMNVEV (reference sequence). CDR3 coding DNA: TGTGCCAGCAGTGTCCGGACTAGGGGGGAGGCGGACTCCTACAATGAGCAGTTCTTC. The encoded protein is CASSVRTRGEADSYNEQFF.

The chain joins TRBV28 to TRBJ2-3; TRBD1 is a possible D gene (5 bases). V was clipped by 2 bases and J by 2 bases, with 11 bases between them. This CDR3 has 15 residues. Per the germline V gene, CDR1 is MDHEN and CDR2 is SYDVKM. CDR3 in amino acids: CASSLGQGLTDTQYF. CDR3 nucleotide sequence: TGTGCCAGCAGTTTAGGGCAGGGCCTCACAGATACGCAGTATTTT.

V and J are TRBV11-3 and TRBJ1-2, with D tentatively TRBD1 (5 bases). Germline CDR1 and CDR2: SGHNT and YENEEA. This CDR3 region has 14 residues. Trimming cost V 0 bases and J 6 bases, with 11 bases left between them. The CDR3: CASSLERSGNGYTF. CDR3 DNA: TGTGCCAGCAGCTTAGAAAGGTCAGGGAATGGCTACACCTTC.

The chain has TRBV9 and TRBJ2-3; 10 bases fit TRBD2. The CDR3 has 17 residues. J gave up 2 bases and V 3 bases, and 9 bases lay outside the gene matches. Germline V gene sequence: CDR1 SGDLS, CDR2 YYNGEE. The CDR3 DNA follows: TGTGCCAGCAGCGCGGGGACTAGCGCAGAACTCACAGATACGCAGTATTTT. Its protein product is CASSAGTSAELTDTQYF.

The sample holds one count of this clone. V and J are TRBV4-3 and TRBJ2-2; unclear D gene. This CDR3 spans 14 amino acids. Trimming cost V 4 bases and J 7 bases, with 13 bases left between them. In germline, CDR1 is LGHNA, CDR2 YSLEER. CDR3 sequence: CASSLGGLNGELFF. DNA of the CDR3: TGCGCCAGCAGCCTAGGTGGCCTGAACGGGGAGCTGTTTTTT.

The J gene is TRBJ2-3, the V gene TRBV11-3; TRBD2 aligns across 7 bases. The CDR3 is 20 amino acids. V lost 3 bases to trimming and J lost 4 bases; unmatched junction nucleotides: 22. Germline assignment: CDR1 SGHNT and CDR2 YENEEA. DNA of the CDR3: TGTGCCAGCAGCTTGGCTCAAGCGGGGAATTATATCTCCACGGCAGATACGCAGTATTTT. This gives the protein CASSLAQAGNYISTADTQYF.

The V call is TRBV18, the J call TRBJ2-7; 12 bases align to TRBD1. CDR3 size: 16 residues. With 6 bases clipped from V and 3 bases from J, the junction kept 9 bases outside the gene matches. Germline assignment: CDR1 KGHSH and CDR2 LQKENI. The CDR3 bases are TGTGCCAGCTCTAGCGCTGGGACAGGGGGCAGCTACGAGCAGTACTTC. Translated: CASSSAGTGGSYEQYF.